The T cell receptor beta chain described here comes from a study of vaccination effects on CD4 cells after COVID-19. Study-level background: With 8.5 to 10 ug/ml peptides and around 9.6 IU/ml IL-2, a few million PBMC per well were cultured.

Isolation of CD4+ T cells took place after more than 9 days of culture. As concerns this clone: The antigen remains undetermined.

Measured with immunoSEQ multiplex PCR; TCRdb has only the in-frame clones, and not every one. Here the sample spans 30,000 or so clones, 65% being singletons. This CDR3 region has 15 residues. The germline V and J ends were trimmed by 1 base and 10 bases, with 19 bases remaining between them. From germline, CDR1 is SGHAT and CDR2 FQNNGV. The chain links TRBV11-2 to TRBJ1-2; D is undetermined. The clonotype was recovered from a human donor who received a COVID-19 vaccine. Material: CD4+ T cells from PBMCs cultured without peptide, obtained before COVID-19 vaccination. The CDR3 region has the DNA TGTGCCAGCAGCTTAGGGGCATGGCCAGAACATGTCTACACCTTC. It is translated as CASSLGAWPEHVYTF.